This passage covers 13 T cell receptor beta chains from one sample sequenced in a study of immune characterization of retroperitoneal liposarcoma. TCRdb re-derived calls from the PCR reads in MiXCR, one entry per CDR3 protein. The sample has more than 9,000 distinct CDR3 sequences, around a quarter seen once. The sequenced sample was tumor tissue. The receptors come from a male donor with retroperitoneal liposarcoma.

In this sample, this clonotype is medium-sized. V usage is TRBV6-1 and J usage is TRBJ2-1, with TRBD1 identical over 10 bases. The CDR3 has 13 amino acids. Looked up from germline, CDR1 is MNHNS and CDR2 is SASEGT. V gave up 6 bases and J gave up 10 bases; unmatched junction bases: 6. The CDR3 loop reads CASRGQGSYEQFF. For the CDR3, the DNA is TGTGCCAGCAGGGGACAGGGGAGTTACGAGCAGTTCTTC.

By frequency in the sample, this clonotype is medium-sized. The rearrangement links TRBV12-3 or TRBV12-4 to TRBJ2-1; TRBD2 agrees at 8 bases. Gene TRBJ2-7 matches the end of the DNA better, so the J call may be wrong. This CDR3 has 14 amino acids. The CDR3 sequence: CASSLLSGRNEQYF. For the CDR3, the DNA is TGTGCCAGCAGTTTGTTGAGCGGGAGAAATGAGCAGTACTTC.

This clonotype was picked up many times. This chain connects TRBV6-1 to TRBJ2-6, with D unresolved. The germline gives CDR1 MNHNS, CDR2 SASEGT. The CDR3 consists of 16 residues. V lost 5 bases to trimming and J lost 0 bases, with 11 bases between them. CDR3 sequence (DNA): TGTGCCAGCAGTCACCCCGATGTCTCTGGGGCCAACGTCCTGACTTTC. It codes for CASSHPDVSGANVLTF.

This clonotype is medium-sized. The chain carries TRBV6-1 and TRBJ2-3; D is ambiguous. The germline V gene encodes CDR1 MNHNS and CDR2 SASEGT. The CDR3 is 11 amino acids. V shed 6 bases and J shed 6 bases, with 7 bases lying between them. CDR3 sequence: CASRRSDTQYF. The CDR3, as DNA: TGTGCCAGCAGGAGGAGTGATACGCAGTATTTT.

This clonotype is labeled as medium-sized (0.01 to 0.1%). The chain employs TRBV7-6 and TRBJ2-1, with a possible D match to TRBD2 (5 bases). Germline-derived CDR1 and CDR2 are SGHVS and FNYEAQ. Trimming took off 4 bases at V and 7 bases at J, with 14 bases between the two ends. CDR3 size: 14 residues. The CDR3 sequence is CASSSRLRGNEQFF. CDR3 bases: TGTGCCAGCAGCTCGAGGCTTCGGGGAAATGAGCAGTTCTTC.

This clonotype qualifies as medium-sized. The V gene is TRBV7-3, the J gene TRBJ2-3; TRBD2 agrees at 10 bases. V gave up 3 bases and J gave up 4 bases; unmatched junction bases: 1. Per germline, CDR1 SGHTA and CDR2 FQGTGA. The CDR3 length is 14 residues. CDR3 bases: TGTGCCAGCAGCTTTGGACTAGCGGCAGATACGCAGTATTTT. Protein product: CASSFGLAADTQYF.

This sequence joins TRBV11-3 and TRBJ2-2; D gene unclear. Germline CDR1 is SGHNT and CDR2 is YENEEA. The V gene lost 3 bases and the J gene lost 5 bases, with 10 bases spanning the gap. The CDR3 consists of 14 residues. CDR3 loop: CASSFYATTGELFF. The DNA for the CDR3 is TGTGCCAGCAGCTTTTACGCAACTACCGGGGAGCTGTTTTTT.

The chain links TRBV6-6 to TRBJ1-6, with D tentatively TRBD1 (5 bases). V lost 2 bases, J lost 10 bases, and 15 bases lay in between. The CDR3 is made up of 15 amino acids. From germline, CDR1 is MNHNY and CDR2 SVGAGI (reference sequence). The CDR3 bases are TGTGCCAGCAGTTACCGGCTCGACAGCGGCTCACCCCTCCACTTT. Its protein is CASSYRLDSGSPLHF.

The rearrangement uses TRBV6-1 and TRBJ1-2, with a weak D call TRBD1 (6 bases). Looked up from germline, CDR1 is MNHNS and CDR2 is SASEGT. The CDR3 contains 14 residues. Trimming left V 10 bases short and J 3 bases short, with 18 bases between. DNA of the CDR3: TGTGCCATCCTTGACGGGGGCGCCTACTATGGCTACACCTTC. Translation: CAILDGGAYYGYTF.

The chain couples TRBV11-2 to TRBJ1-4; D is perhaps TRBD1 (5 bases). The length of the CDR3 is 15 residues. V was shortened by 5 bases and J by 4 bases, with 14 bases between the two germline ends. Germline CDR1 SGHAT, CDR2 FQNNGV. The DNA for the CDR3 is TGTGCCAGCAGCCGCGGGGGGACGCATAATGAAAAACTGTTTTTT. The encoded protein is CASSRGGTHNEKLFF.

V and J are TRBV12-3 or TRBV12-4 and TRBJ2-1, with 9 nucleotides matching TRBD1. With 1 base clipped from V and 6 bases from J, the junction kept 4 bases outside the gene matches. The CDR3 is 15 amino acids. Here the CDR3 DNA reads TGTGCCAGCAGTTTAGTGGGACAGGGTATCAATGAGCAGTTCTTC. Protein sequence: CASSLVGQGINEQFF.

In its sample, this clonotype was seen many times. As DNA, the CDR3 is TGTGCCAGCAGTTATCCGGGACCACCTCAAGAGACCCAGTTCTTC. Protein sequence: CASSYPGPPQETQFF. The V and J genes are TRBV6-1 and TRBJ2-1; tentatively, D is TRBD1 or TRBD2 (5 bases each). The CDR3 is made up of 15 amino acids. Germline CDR1 MNHNS, CDR2 SASEGT. The V end lost 5 bases, the J end lost 13 bases, and 24 bases lay between the germline ends.

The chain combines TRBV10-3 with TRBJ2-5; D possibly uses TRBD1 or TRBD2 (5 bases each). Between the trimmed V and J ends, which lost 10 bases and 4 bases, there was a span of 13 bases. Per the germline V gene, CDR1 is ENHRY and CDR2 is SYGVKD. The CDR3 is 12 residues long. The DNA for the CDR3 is TGTGCCACCGGGACCCGTCCAGAGACCCAGTACTTC. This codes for CATGTRPETQYF.